The entry below gives a single TCR beta chain sequence along with its context. The entry originates in a study of tumor-infiltrating lymphocytes in primary liver carcinoma. The investigators made TCR beta cDNA from about 500 ng total RNA, using a constant-region primer. Three-round nested multiplex PCR performed with slightly modified ARM-PCR produced the TCR beta libraries. Investigators reported that the first two PCR rounds, at 9 to 11 cycles each, used TRBV1-TRBV30 forward primers with a C-beta reverse primer. TCRdb redid the calling of the multiplex PCR reads with MiXCR, one entry per CDR3 protein. The data show approximately 340,000 distinct CDR3 sequences, approximately 64% seen once. Germline DNA was also extracted, with blood RNA taken from unsorted whole blood. The CDR3 sequence is 14 residues long. Trimming removed 2 bases at V and 5 bases at J, with 13 bases between. Germline CDR1 is DFQATT and CDR2 is SNEGSKA (reference sequence).

The clonotype was recovered from a man aged 35-49 years with primary liver carcinoma and hepatitis B virus infection. The chain links TRBV20-1 to TRBJ2-1; TRBD2 might be the D (5 bases). Sequences were obtained from peripheral blood. CDR3: CSARRLRANNEQFF. CDR3 sequence (DNA): TGCAGTGCTAGAAGACTACGCGCAAACAATGAGCAGTTCTTC.